The clone carrying this T cell receptor (beta chain) was seen only a few times. Its antigen remains unknown. Germline V lookup: CDR1 DFQATT, CDR2 SNEGSKA (reference sequence). The CDR3 runs 16 residues. V shed 5 bases and J shed 4 bases, with 23 bases lying between them. The record originates from a study of blood T cells in healthy people across ages. Overall study: There was about one barcoded beta molecule captured by template switching per two T cells.

It was with a sample-barcoded 5' primer and a J-beta primer mix that a second PCR of roughly 7 to 12 cycles was run. Every sample produced at least 2.5 million CDR3-containing paired-end reads. TCRdb ran MiXCR on the 5' RACE reads and lists one entry per CDR3 protein. The sample shows over a million distinct CDR3 sequences, 45% of them seen only once. Findings and limits, study-wide: Roughly linear declines in TCR beta diversity per million T cells occurred with age.

This TCR came from a woman aged 60-75 years in good health. This rearrangement joins TRBV20-1 to TRBJ2-5; weak D call: TRBD1 (6 bases). Sequencing input: blood. CDR3 bases: TGCAGTGCTTCCTCAGAAGGACAGTCAAGGGGAGAGACCCAGTACTTC. It encodes CSASSEGQSRGETQYF.